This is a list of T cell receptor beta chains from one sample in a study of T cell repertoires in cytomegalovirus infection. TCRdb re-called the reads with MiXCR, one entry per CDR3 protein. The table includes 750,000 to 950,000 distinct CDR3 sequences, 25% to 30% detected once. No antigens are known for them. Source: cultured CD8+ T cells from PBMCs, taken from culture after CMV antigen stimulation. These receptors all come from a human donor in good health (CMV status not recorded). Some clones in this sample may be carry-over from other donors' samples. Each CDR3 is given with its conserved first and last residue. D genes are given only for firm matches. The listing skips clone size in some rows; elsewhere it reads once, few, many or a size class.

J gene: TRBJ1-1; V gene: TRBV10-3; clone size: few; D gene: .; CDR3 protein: CAISSPGQPTFF; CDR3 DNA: TGTGCCATCAGTTCCCCGGGACAACCGACTTTCTTT
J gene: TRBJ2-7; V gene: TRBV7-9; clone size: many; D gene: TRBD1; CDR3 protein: CASSPGQGNYEQYF; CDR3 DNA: TGTGCCAGCAGCCCAGGACAGGGCAACTACGAGCAGTACTTC
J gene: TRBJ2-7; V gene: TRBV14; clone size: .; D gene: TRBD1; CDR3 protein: CASSRWTGLYEQYF; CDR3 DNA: TGTGCCAGCAGTCGTTGGACAGGGCTCTACGAGCAGTACTTC
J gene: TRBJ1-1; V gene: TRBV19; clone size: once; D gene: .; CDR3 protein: CASSEWENEAFF; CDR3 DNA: TGTGCCAGCTCAGAGTGGGAAAATGAAGCTTTCTTT
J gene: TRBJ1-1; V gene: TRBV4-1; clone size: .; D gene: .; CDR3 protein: CASSPSLGQNMNIEAFF; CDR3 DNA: TGCGCCAGCAGCCCATCCCTGGGGCAGAACATGAACATTGAAGCTTTCTTT
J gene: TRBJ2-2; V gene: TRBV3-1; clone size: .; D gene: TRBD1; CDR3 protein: CASSQEPYIGQGGTLPNTGELFF; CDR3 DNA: TGTGCCAGCAGCCAAGAACCGTATATAGGACAGGGGGGTACCTTACCGAACACCGGGGAGCTGTTTTTT
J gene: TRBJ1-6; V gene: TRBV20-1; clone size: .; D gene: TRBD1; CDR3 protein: CSADRGFGFVPLHF; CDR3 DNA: TGCAGTGCTGACAGGGGATTTGGGTTTGTCCCCCTCCACTTT
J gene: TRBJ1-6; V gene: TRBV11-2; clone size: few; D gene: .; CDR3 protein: CASSLWFNASFRLNSPLHF; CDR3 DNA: TGTGCCAGCAGCTTATGGTTCAACGCGAGCTTTCGGCTGAATTCACCCCTCCACTTT
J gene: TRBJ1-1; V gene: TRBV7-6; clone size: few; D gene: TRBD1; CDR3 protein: CASSLAERWDSGEAFF; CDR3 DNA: TGTGCCAGCAGCTTAGCCGAACGCTGGGACAGCGGTGAAGCTTTCTTT
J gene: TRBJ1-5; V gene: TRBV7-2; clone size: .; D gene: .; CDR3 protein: CASSLDPSGSNQPQHF; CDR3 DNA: TGTGCCAGCAGCTTAGACCCATCGGGGAGCAATCAGCCCCAGCATTTT
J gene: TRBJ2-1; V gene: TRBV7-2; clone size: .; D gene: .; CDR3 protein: CASSSRHGQFF; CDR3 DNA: TGTGCCAGCAGCTCTCGACATGGACAGTTCTTC
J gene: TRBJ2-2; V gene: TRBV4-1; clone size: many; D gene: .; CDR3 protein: CASSQVGGTSTGELFF; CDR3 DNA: TGCGCCAGCAGCCAAGTTGGGGGGACGAGCACCGGGGAGCTGTTTTTT
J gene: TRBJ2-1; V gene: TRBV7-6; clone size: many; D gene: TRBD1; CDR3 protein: CASSPTTGSGNEQFF; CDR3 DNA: TGTGCCAGCAGTCCCACGACAGGGTCCGGCAATGAGCAGTTCTTC
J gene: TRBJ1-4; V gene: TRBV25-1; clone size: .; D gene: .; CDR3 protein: CASSEREAGIEKLFF; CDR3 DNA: TGTGCCAGCAGCGAACGGGAGGCAGGGATTGAAAAACTGTTTTTT
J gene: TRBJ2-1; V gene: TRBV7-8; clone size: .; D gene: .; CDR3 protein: CASARNEQFF; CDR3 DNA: TGTGCCAGCGCTCGGAACGAGCAGTTCTTC
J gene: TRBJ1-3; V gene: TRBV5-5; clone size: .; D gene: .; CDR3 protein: CASSPRAGNTIYF; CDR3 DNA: TGTGCCAGCAGCCCGAGGGCGGGAAACACCATATATTTT
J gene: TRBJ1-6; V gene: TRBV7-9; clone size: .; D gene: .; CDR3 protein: CASSPKGSDSPLHF; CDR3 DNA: TGTGCCAGCAGCCCCAAGGGATCTGATTCACCCCTCCACTTT
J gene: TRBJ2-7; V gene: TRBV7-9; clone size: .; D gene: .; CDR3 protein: CASSQVAYEQYF; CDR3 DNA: TGTGCCAGCAGCCAGGTGGCCTACGAGCAGTACTTC
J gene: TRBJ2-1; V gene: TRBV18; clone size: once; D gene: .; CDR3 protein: CASSPEGEQFF; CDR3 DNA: TGTGCCAGCTCTCCAGAGGGTGAGCAGTTCTTC